One sample yielded the 20 T cell receptor beta chains listed below, sequenced in a study of human T cells and chemical hapten exposure. TCRdb analysed the RACE reads with MiXCR anew, one entry per CDR3 protein. The repertoire holds over 65,000 distinct CDR3 sequences, with 11% as singletons. Time point described: patch test 2, 6 weeks after DPC sensitization. The treatment here: therapeutic diphenylcyclopropenone sensitization with weekly scalp DPC. The sample was whole blood, taken in connection with sensitization to the hapten diphenylcyclopropenone (DPC). The receptor source for this set is a young man with alopecia areata. Some clones in this sample may be carry-over from other donors' samples.

The rearrangement uses TRBV5-4 and TRBJ2-3, with 7 bases aligning to TRBD1. The CDR3 has 16 amino acids. Unmatched junction bases numbered 8, after V lost 2 bases and J lost 2 bases. Per germline, CDR1 SGHNT and CDR2 YYREEE (reference sequence). CDR3 protein: CASSFLDRVSTDTQYF. CDR3 nucleotides: TGTGCCAGCAGCTTCTTAGACAGGGTTTCCACAGATACGCAGTATTTT.

In its sample, this clonotype was seen many times. The J gene is TRBJ2-3, the V gene TRBV12-3 or TRBV12-4; no clear D gene. The CDR3 sequence is 15 residues long. V was clipped by 3 bases and J by 0 bases, with 10 bases between them. The CDR3 coding sequence is TGTGCCAGCAGTTTCGATCCGGGTAGCACAGATACGCAGTATTTT. This encodes CASSFDPGSTDTQYF.

At least ten counts were recorded for this clonotype. The chain employs TRBV11-2 and TRBJ2-1; D tentatively fits TRBD1 or TRBD2 (5 bases each). With 10 bases removed from V and 7 bases from J, the gap between germline ends came to 20 bases. CDR1 SGHAT and CDR2 FQNNGV come from the germline V gene. The CDR3 extends over 14 amino acids. The DNA for the CDR3 is TGTGCCACAAGCCGGGACCCAGCCGGAAATGAGCAGTTCTTC. Protein sequence: CATSRDPAGNEQFF.

This clonotype was detected ten times or more. This rearrangement joins TRBV7-6 to TRBJ1-6; D unresolved. This CDR3 spans 15 amino acids. Trimming removed 5 bases from V and 8 bases from J, with 16 bases in between. Germline loops: CDR1 SGHVS, CDR2 FNYEAQ. CDR3 region: CASSLGARGDSPLHF. DNA for the CDR3: TGTGCCAGCAGCCTGGGAGCGCGGGGTGATTCACCCCTCCACTTT.

This clonotype was detected many times. This chain connects TRBV7-6 to TRBJ2-5, with D possibly matching TRBD2 (7 bases). V dropped 1 base and J dropped 4 bases, with 13 bases sitting between them. This CDR3 region has 15 residues. CDR1 is SGHVS and CDR2 is FNYEAQ in the germline V gene. The CDR3 reads CASSLEGGERETQYF. CDR3 sequence (DNA): TGTGCCAGCAGCTTAGAAGGGGGGGAGAGAGAGACCCAGTACTTC.

This clonotype was observed many times. V usage is TRBV2 and J usage is TRBJ1-3; D is possibly TRBD1 (5 bases). With 0 bases removed from V and 4 bases from J, the gap between germline ends came to 13 bases. The CDR3 totals 16 residues. Per germline, CDR1 SNHLY and CDR2 FYNNEI. Here the CDR3 reads CASSEAYGAGGNTIYF. The DNA for the CDR3 is TGTGCCAGCAGTGAAGCCTATGGGGCAGGGGGAAACACCATATATTTT.

This clonotype was counted ten times or more. The chain combines TRBV6-2 or TRBV6-3 with TRBJ2-1, with 10 bases aligning to TRBD2. The CDR3 is 18 residues long. The ends lost 2 bases at V and 0 bases at J; junction bases unmatched: 7. The germline gives CDR1 MNHEY, CDR2 SVGEGT. DNA of the CDR3: TGTGCCAGCAGTTACAAAGGACTAGCGGATTACTCCTACAATGAGCAGTTCTTC. It translates to CASSYKGLADYSYNEQFF.

This clonotype was observed at least ten times. The chain is built from TRBV7-9 and TRBJ2-3; 9 nucleotides agree with TRBD1. J lost 5 bases, V lost 5 bases, and 5 bases had no gene match. Per the germline V gene, CDR1 is SEHNR and CDR2 is FQNEAQ (reference sequence). This CDR3 has 14 amino acids. The DNA of the CDR3 is TGTGCCAGCAGCCCCAGACAGGGGGGAGATACGCAGTATTTT. It is translated as CASSPRQGGDTQYF.

This clonotype was recorded a few times. The chain uses TRBV28 and TRBJ2-7; D may be TRBD1 (6 bases). V gave up 8 bases and J gave up 3 bases, with 11 bases separating them. Germline assignment: CDR1 MDHEN and CDR2 SYDVKM. This CDR3 has 12 residues. As DNA, the CDR3 is TGTGCCAGCCGAGGACAGATCTACGAGCAGTACTTC. Its translation: CASRGQIYEQYF.

The V and J genes are TRBV7-2 and TRBJ2-5; TRBD1 aligns across 7 bases. V dropped 5 bases and J dropped 2; count of bases not matched to a gene: 8. Germline V gene data show CDR1 as SGHTA and CDR2 as FQGNSA. The CDR3 is 15 amino acids. For the CDR3, the DNA is TGTGCCAGCAGCCCGAATCCGGGACAGCAAGAGACCCAGTACTTC. It yields the protein CASSPNPGQQETQYF.

The chain employs TRBV28 and TRBJ2-3; 14 bases map to TRBD2. V gave up 6 bases and J gave up 4 bases; unmatched junction bases: 3. CDR3 size: 15 residues. CDR1 is MDHEN, CDR2 SYDVKM, per germline. The CDR3 coding sequence is TGTGCCAGCAGCCCGGGACTAGCGGGAGCAGATACGCAGTATTTT. This codes for CASSPGLAGADTQYF.

This clonotype has a count of ten or more. CDR3 sequence (DNA): TGCGCCAGCAGCCAAGATAGAGGGTCTGGGGCCAACGTCCTGACTTTC. It specifies CASSQDRGSGANVLTF. J is TRBJ2-6 and V is TRBV4-3, with D perhaps matching TRBD2 (5 bases). Germline-derived CDR1 and CDR2 are LGHNA and YSLEER. The CDR3 has 16 residues. The V and J ends lost 0 bases and 1 base respectively, with 7 bases between them.

The rearrangement joins TRBV7-3 to TRBJ1-1, with 7 bases fitting TRBD1. Germline CDR1 reads SGHTA; CDR2 reads FQGTGA. J lost 6 bases, V lost 0 bases, and 16 bases had no gene match. The CDR3 has 18 residues. The CDR3 here is CASSLTLSRQGFMPEAFF. CDR3 bases: TGTGCCAGCAGCTTAACGCTCTCAAGACAGGGATTTATGCCTGAAGCTTTCTTT.

As for this clonotype: A much larger clone is a single base away; this may be a read error. The chain is built from TRBV6-5 and TRBJ1-5, with D perhaps TRBD1 (5 bases). With 4 bases removed from V and 5 bases from J, the gap between germline ends came to 12 bases. In germline, CDR1 is MNHEY, CDR2 SVGAGI. The length of the CDR3 is 14 residues. CDR3 sequence: CASSSHQGYQPQHF. CDR3 nucleotides: TGTGCCAGCAGTTCCCATCAGGGCTATCAGCCCCAGCATTTT.

This clonotype showed up just a few times. CDR3 region: CASSSPVTEAFF. CDR3 nucleotide sequence: TGTGCCAGCAGCTCTCCGGTAACTGAAGCTTTCTTT. J is TRBJ1-1 and V is TRBV5-5, with no clear D. The CDR3 runs to 12 residues. Germline V gene sequence: CDR1 SGHKS, CDR2 YYEKEE (reference sequence). The V gene lost 3 bases and the J gene lost 5 bases, with 8 bases spanning the gap.

The table lists this clonotype with a few counts. CDR3 protein: CASSLERLAGGETQYF. CDR3 coding DNA: TGTGCCAGCAGCTTAGAACGACTAGCGGGGGGGGAGACCCAGTACTTC. This chain joins TRBV7-2 and TRBJ2-5, with 14 bases identical to TRBD2. After removal of 1 base from V and 5 bases from J, the junction contained 3 bases not matched to a gene. The CDR3 runs to 16 residues. Germline V gene lookup returns CDR1 SGHTA and CDR2 FQGNSA.

This clonotype was seen only a few times. This CDR3 is CASSLEGQAHNEQFF. In DNA form, the CDR3 reads TGTGCCAGCAGCTTAGAGGGACAGGCCCACAATGAGCAGTTCTTC. V is TRBV11-2 and J is TRBJ2-1, with 8 nucleotides matching TRBD1. Unmatched junction bases numbered 3, after V lost 0 bases and J lost 5 bases. Germline values: CDR1 SGHAT, CDR2 FQNNGV. This CDR3 is built from 15 residues. The whole variable domain, remainder taken from reference TRBV11-2 and TRBJ2-1, is EAGVAQSPRYKIIEKRQSVAFWCNPISGHATLYWYQQILGQGPKLLIQFQNNGVVDDSQLPKDRFSAERLKGVDSTLKIQPAKLEDSAVYLCASSLEGQAHNEQFFGPGTRLTVL.

This chain connects TRBV11-3 to TRBJ2-2; TRBD1 aligns across 8 bases. CDR3 size: 15 residues. The germline gives CDR1 SGHNT, CDR2 YENEEA. V shed 6 bases, J shed 3 bases, and the junction held 6 bases outside the gene matches. CDR3 bases: TGTGCCAGCAGTTCGGACAGGGCTGACACCGGGGAGCTGTTTTTT. Residues: CASSSDRADTGELFF.

This clonotype was counted ten times or more. The V and J genes are TRBV7-9 and TRBJ2-7; possibly TRBD1 or TRBD2 for D (5 bases each). V lost 5 bases and J lost 1, with 12 bases in between. The length of the CDR3 is 14 residues. The germline CDR1 and CDR2 sequences are SEHNR and FQNEAQ (reference sequence). The CDR3 region has the DNA TGTGCCAGCAGCCGCCGGGACGGGTCCTACGAGCAGTACGTC. This codes for CASSRRDGSYEQYV.

This clonotype was counted many times. The rearrangement links TRBV5-4 to TRBJ2-3; D perhaps matches TRBD1 (6 bases). The V gene lost 4 bases and the J gene lost 0 bases, with 15 bases spanning the gap. The CDR3 spans 16 residues. The germline gives CDR1 SGHNT, CDR2 YYREEE (reference sequence). CDR3 region: CASSLPGGFSTDTQYF. The CDR3 region has the DNA TGTGCCAGCAGCCTCCCTGGGGGCTTTAGCACAGATACGCAGTATTTT.